This T cell receptor beta chain was captured in a study of memory CD4+ T cells and cytomegalovirus serostatus. The sort gate was single viable CD3+CD4+CD8-CD45RO+ cells for memory CD4+ T cells. This clone was picked up a small number of times. Only in-frame clones appear in the TCRdb table, and some are missing; sequencing was by immunoSEQ multiplex PCR. The sample holds approximately 44,000 clones, less than 80% seen once. V was trimmed by 4 bases and J by 3 bases, leaving 6 bases between them. There are 13 residues in the CDR3. Germline values: CDR1 MGHDK, CDR2 SYGVNS. Sequencing input: memory CD4+ T cells from blood. The genes are TRBV25-1 and TRBJ2-2, with D hard to call. This TCR derives from an adult in good health and CMV-seronegative. The CDR3: CASSGSDTGELFF. The CDR3 coding sequence is TGTGCCAGCAGTGGTAGTGACACCGGGGAGCTGTTTTTT.